The sequence of this T cell receptor (beta chain) was determined in a study of Ad26.COV2.S vaccination and SARS-CoV-2 variants. As for treatment: around 19 received Ad26.COV2.S at low or high dose, single or two shots; about 5 received placebo; per-sample allocation not given. Collection of the samples took place on day 63 after the first injection of vaccine or placebo. The individual, an adult aged 18-55 years, was a donor in Boston. Regarding this clone: Antigen unknown.

The assay was immunoSEQ multiplex PCR, and TCRdb's table has in-frame clones only and misses some. The table lists 400,000 to 450,000 clones, 92% of them singletons. Germline CDR1 is SNHLY and CDR2 is FYNNEI. V was clipped by 3 bases and J by 1 base; unmatched bases: 2. This CDR3 is 14 amino acids long. Whole-study findings and limits: Responses of T cells in total may have been underestimated by the TCR breadth and depth analyses.

This receptor was obtained from a person between 18 and 65 years old who received the Ad26.COV2.S COVID-19 vaccine or a placebo. The chain joins TRBV2 to TRBJ2-5; 7 bases fit TRBD1. Specimen: peripheral blood, collected in a trial of Ad26.COV2.S vaccine versus placebo. The CDR3 here is CASSEYRGQETQYF. The CDR3 coding sequence is TGTGCCAGCAGTGAGTACAGGGGCCAAGAGACCCAGTACTTC.